The table lists the clone carrying this T cell receptor (beta chain) with a count of one. As yet, its antigen is unknown. Germline V gene sequence: CDR1 WNHNN, CDR2 SYGVQD (reference sequence). J was trimmed by 4 bases and V by 2 bases; bases with no gene match: 4. The CDR3 consists of 14 residues. This entry belongs to a study of cytomegalovirus exposure and HLA in healthy donors. Findings of the study overall: Rare sequences made up most TCRs, while some public TCRs were found in many donors. In a later analysis, TCR beta V- and J-gene trimming was associated with a missense DCLRE1C variant.

Vbeta (60) and Jbeta (13) primers were used in the PCR. Measured with immunoSEQ multiplex PCR; TCRdb has only the in-frame clones, and not every one. The data contain tens of thousands of clones, about two thirds of them singletons. Sequenced: PBMCs. The source is a man between 40 and 49 years old in good health and CMV-seropositive. This rearrangement joins TRBV10-1 to TRBJ1-2; TRBD1 matches 7 bases. The CDR3 bases are TGCGCCAGCAGTGAGCTTGGGACAGTCTATGGCTACACCTTC. It codes for CASSELGTVYGYTF.